The 10 T cell receptor beta chains given below trace back to one sample, sequenced in a study of tumor and adjacent non-tumor tissue in lung cancer. TCRbeta libraries were built with three rounds of nested PCR, modified from ARM-PCR. TCRdb reprocessed the multiplex PCR reads via MiXCR and lists one record per CDR3 protein. The data contain about 200,000 distinct CDR3 sequences, 60% to 85% of them singletons. This sample's RNA came from whole unsorted tissue. Sequencing was done on a sample of lung tumor tissue. Source of these receptors: a man aged 55 to 70 with non-small cell lung cancer.

This clonotype was seen just once. Given a much more abundant clone one base away, this may be a read error. The chain links TRBV6-1 to TRBJ2-1, with no clear D. The CDR3 spans 13 residues. Germline assignment: CDR1 MNHNS and CDR2 SASEGT. The CDR3 DNA reads TGTGCCAGCAGTGAAACTTATCGAAATGAGCAGTCCTTC. This sequence encodes CASSETYRNEQSF.

In regard to this clonotype: Mismatch with germline at one junction end may stem from a read error. The chain employs TRBV11-1 and TRBJ1-1; D gene uncertain. The CDR3 extends over 13 amino acids. Germline CDR1 is SGHAT and CDR2 is FQDESV (reference sequence). CDR3 in DNA: TGTGCGAGCAGCTTAAGCGAGAACACTGAAGCTTCCTTT. Translating gives CASSLSENTEASF.

V and J are TRBV11-1 and TRBJ2-3, with a possible D match to TRBD1 (6 bases). This CDR3 has 15 residues. Trimming stripped 0 bases from V and 15 bases from J, with 22 bases between. The germline CDR1 and CDR2 sequences are SGHAT and FQDESV (reference sequence). CDR3: CASSLAFTGNRPDYF. The CDR3 DNA reads TGTGCCAGCAGCTTAGCGTTTACAGGGAATCGTCCTGATTATTTT.

CDR3 residues: CASSLRGRGLTDTQYF. The CDR3 region has the DNA TGTGCCAGCAGTTTAAGAGGCAGGGGGCTTACAGATACGCAGTATTTT. This chain connects TRBV28 to TRBJ2-3, with 8 nucleotides matching TRBD1. The CDR3 totals 16 residues. Germline loops: CDR1 MDHEN, CDR2 SYDVKM. J was trimmed by 3 bases and V by 2 bases; bases with no gene match: 7.

Details on this clonotype: A much bigger clone sits one base away, suggesting this may be a read error. The rearrangement joins TRBV4-3 to TRBJ1-4; 7 positions agree with TRBD1. The length of the CDR3 is 13 residues. With 5 bases clipped from V and 8 bases from J, the junction kept 5 bases outside the gene matches. Germline lookup yields CDR1 LGHNA and CDR2 YSLEER. DNA of the CDR3: TGCGCCAGCAGCAGCCGGGACAGCGAAAAACTGTTTTTT. Translation gives CASSSRDSEKLFF.

The chain carries TRBV6-1 and TRBJ1-6, with D tentatively TRBD1 (6 bases). From germline, CDR1 is MNHNS and CDR2 SASEGT. The CDR3 runs 15 residues. The V and J ends lost 6 bases and 9 bases respectively, with 18 bases between them. CDR3 nucleotide sequence: TGTGCCAGCAGCGAAAGCTGGGGGGCAGGTTCACCCCTCCACTTT. This codes for CASSESWGAGSPLHF.

With regard to this clonotype: This may come from a read error, since a much larger clone is one base off. The genes are TRBV6-5 and TRBJ2-7; D assignment may be TRBD1 or TRBD2 (7 bases each). The V end was cut by 1 base, the J end by 6 bases, with 16 bases between. There are 15 residues in the CDR3. Germline-derived CDR1 and CDR2 are MNHEY and SVGAGI. The CDR3 bases are TGTGCCAGCAGTTACTGGGCAGGGGGGGCCTGCGAGCAGTACTTC. Amino acids: CASSYWAGGACEQYF.

This clonotype showed up just once. The junction does not match germline at one end; this may be a read error. The CDR3: CASSELTRAADTQYF. The DNA of the CDR3 is TGTGCCAGCAGTGAGCTGACAAGGGCCGCAGATACGCAATATTTT. This chain connects TRBV6-1 to TRBJ2-3; D not certain. Per the germline V gene, CDR1 is MNHNS and CDR2 is SASEGT. This CDR3 contains 15 residues.

This clonotype has only one observation. A read error may account for a junction end that differs from germline. The chain recombines TRBV12-3 or TRBV12-4 with TRBJ2-5, with TRBD2 as a possible D gene (6 bases). The CDR3 spans 13 residues. The CDR3 sequence: CASSGGEAGTHYF. The CDR3 nucleotides are TGTGCCAGCAGCGGGGGTGAAGCAGGGACCCACTACTTC.

As regards this clonotype: This may be a read error, as it is one base from a much larger clone. The CDR3 ends on some other residue instead of the conserved phenylalanine or tryptophan, so this is likely a read error. The rearrangement links TRBV28 to TRBJ1-2; possible D gene TRBD1, 5 bases. This CDR3 comprises 14 residues. Between the trimmed V and J ends, which lost 7 bases and 0 bases, there was a span of 12 bases. Germline lookup yields CDR1 MDHEN and CDR2 SYDVKM. For the CDR3, the DNA is TGTGCCAGCACCGCACAGGCATCTAACTATGGCTACACCATC. Its translation is CASTAQASNYGYTI.